The 21 T cell receptor beta chains presented below share a single source sample, sequenced in a study of immune evolution from preneoplasia to lung adenocarcinoma. Method: immunoSEQ multiplex PCR; TCRdb's copy keeps in-frame clones and lacks some. The sample has approximately 9,300 clones, just under 80% seen once. Material: FFPE lung adenocarcinoma in situ tissue. These receptors all come from an older person with lung adenocarcinoma.

The chain has TRBV6-4 and TRBJ2-2; 7 bases line up with TRBD1. The CDR3 is made up of 13 amino acids. J was trimmed by 5 bases and V by 7 bases; bases with no gene match: 4. Germline V lookup: CDR1 MRHNA, CDR2 SNTAGT. The CDR3 sequence is CASNRGGTGELFF. CDR3 in DNA: TGTGCCAGCAACAGGGGCGGGACCGGGGAGCTGTTTTTT.

The chain joins TRBV28 to TRBJ1-4; a weak D match, TRBD1 (6 bases). The germline gives CDR1 MDHEN, CDR2 SYDVKM. V lost 2 bases, J lost 0 bases, and 7 bases lay in between. The CDR3 is 15 residues long. DNA of the CDR3: TGTGCCAGCAGTTTAGAGGGGGCAACTAATGAAAAACTGTTTTTT. Encoded protein: CASSLEGATNEKLFF.

This clone showed up just a few times. The chain employs TRBV10-3 and TRBJ2-2, with D perhaps being TRBD1 or TRBD2 (5 bases each). CDR1 and CDR2 from the germline V gene are ENHRY and SYGVKD. The CDR3 sequence is 13 residues long. Trimming took 7 bases from V and 4 from J, leaving 10 bases between them. The CDR3 sequence: CAIKGPGTGELFF. The CDR3 nucleotides read TGTGCCATCAAGGGACCGGGCACCGGGGAGCTGTTTTTT.

The V gene is TRBV4-3, the J gene TRBJ2-3; perhaps TRBD1 as D (5 bases). Germline CDR1 and CDR2: LGHNA and YSLEER. The V end lost 3 bases, the J end lost 0 bases, and 10 bases lay between the germline ends. CDR3 length: 15 amino acids. CDR3 in amino acids: CASSQSAGSTDTQYF. The CDR3 coding sequence is TGCGCCAGCAGCCAGTCAGCAGGGAGCACAGATACGCAGTATTTT.

The chain recombines TRBV19 with TRBJ1-5; D is perhaps TRBD1 (6 bases). The length of the CDR3 is 17 residues. V was pared by 1 base and J by 0 bases, with 13 bases between. Germline CDR1 reads LNHDA; CDR2 reads SQIVND (reference sequence). CDR3 loop: CASSIGADSLSNQPQHF. Here the CDR3 DNA reads TGTGCCAGTAGTATAGGGGCGGACAGTCTTAGCAATCAGCCCCAGCATTTT.

The chain has TRBV4-2 and TRBJ1-2, with 9 bases aligning to TRBD1. The CDR3 has 16 residues. Germline loops: CDR1 LGHNA, CDR2 YNFKEQ. V shed 3 bases and J 4 bases; nucleotides not matched to a gene: 9. As DNA, the CDR3 is TGTGCCAGCAGCCAGGATAACAGGGGGCAGACCTATGGCTACACCTTC. It yields the protein CASSQDNRGQTYGYTF.

This clone occurred once. This chain uses TRBV18 with TRBJ1-1; D gene ambiguous. V dropped 5 bases and J dropped 8 bases, with 15 bases sitting between them. Germline V lookup: CDR1 KGHSH, CDR2 LQKENI. CDR3 length equals 13 residues. The CDR3 DNA follows: TGTGCCAGCTCAACCGGAGCCGGGCCCGAAGCTTTCTTT. Protein: CASSTGAGPEAFF.

The V gene is TRBV13, the J gene TRBJ2-1; no clear D gene. Germline CDR1 is PRHDT and CDR2 is FYEKMQ (reference sequence). The CDR3 is made up of 12 amino acids. V shed 5 bases and J shed 12 bases, with 14 bases lying between them. Here the CDR3 DNA reads TGTGCCAGCAGCGAAAAATGGGCCCGGCAGTTCTTC. This gives the protein CASSEKWARQFF.

The gene calls are TRBV27 and TRBJ1-4; a weak D match, TRBD1 (6 bases). The CDR3 covers 15 residues. The V gene's germline CDR1 is MNHEY and CDR2 SMNVEV (reference sequence). Trimming removed 6 bases at V and 7 bases at J, with 18 bases between. The chain's CDR3 is CASSQGTGSGEKLFF. In DNA form, the CDR3 reads TGTGCCAGCAGCCAGGGAACAGGGTCGGGTGAAAAACTGTTTTTT.

This rearrangement joins TRBV28 to TRBJ2-3; a possible D gene is TRBD1 (7 bases). V gave up 4 bases and J gave up 2 bases, with 19 bases separating them. CDR1 is MDHEN, CDR2 SYDVKM, per germline. The CDR3 has 17 residues. CDR3 loop: CASSSAQGGSITDTQYF. The CDR3 DNA sequence: TGTGCCAGCAGTTCCGCTCAGGGGGGCAGTATCACAGATACGCAGTATTTT.

A few counts support this clone. The rearrangement links TRBV29-1 to TRBJ1-4; 8 nucleotides match TRBD1. The length of the CDR3 is 12 residues. Looked up from germline, CDR1 is SQVTM and CDR2 is ANQGSEA. Trimming removed 6 bases from V and 8 bases from J; junction bases left unmatched: 5. The DNA for the CDR3 is TGCAGCGTGACGGGACAGGCGGAAAAACTGTTTTTT. Translating gives CSVTGQAEKLFF.

This clone has just a few counts. This chain connects TRBV30 to TRBJ2-6; 7 nucleotides line up with TRBD1. CDR1 is GTSNPN, CDR2 SVGIG, per germline (reference sequence). The junction had 16 bases not matched to a gene; V was cut back by 3 bases and J by 5 bases. CDR3 length equals 18 residues. CDR3 sequence reads: CAWRDGTETNSRANVLTF. Here the CDR3 DNA reads TGTGCCTGGAGAGACGGGACAGAGACTAATTCGAGGGCCAACGTCCTGACTTTC.

The CDR3 sequence is CASSVEPSLNSPLHF. In DNA, the CDR3 is TGTGCCAGCAGCGTAGAACCCAGCCTTAATTCACCCCTCCACTTT. The rearrangement uses TRBV9 and TRBJ1-6; no reliable D call. The germline CDR1 and CDR2 sequences are SGDLS and YYNGEE. V lost 0 bases and J 6 bases, leaving 10 bases between the germline ends. The CDR3 totals 15 residues.

The chain carries TRBV30 and TRBJ1-1, with 8 bases identical to TRBD1. This CDR3 is 14 amino acids long. With 2 bases clipped from V and 5 bases from J, the junction kept 7 bases outside the gene matches. Germline assignment: CDR1 GTSNPN and CDR2 SVGIG (reference sequence). CDR3 DNA: TGTGCCTGGAGTTCGCGACAGGGGAGGACTGAAGCTTTCTTT. This translates into CAWSSRQGRTEAFF.

This clone was recorded only once. The chain carries TRBV19 and TRBJ1-1; D is possibly TRBD1 (6 bases). V gave up 6 bases and J gave up 5 bases, with 19 bases separating them. CDR3 length: 15 amino acids. Germline V gene sequence: CDR1 LNHDA, CDR2 SQIVND (reference sequence). The CDR3 bases are TGTGCCAGTAGCCCCGATGCGGGGGCAGTAACTGAAGCTTTCTTT. It specifies CASSPDAGAVTEAFF.

The chain uses TRBV18 and TRBJ2-2; no clear D. Germline V gene data show CDR1 as KGHSH and CDR2 as LQKENI. Trimming cost V 6 bases and J 4 bases, with 9 bases left between them. CDR3 size: 13 residues. CDR3 region: CASSLTSTGELFF. Here the CDR3 DNA reads TGTGCCAGCTCCCTTACATCCACCGGGGAGCTGTTTTTT.

The chain has TRBV18 and TRBJ1-6; 8 nucleotides align to TRBD1. Germline values: CDR1 KGHSH, CDR2 LQKENI. V lost 5 bases and J lost 8; bases outside the gene matches: 8. This CDR3 is built from 15 residues. CDR3 loop: CASSSAQGADSPLHF. CDR3 DNA: TGTGCCAGCTCATCGGCTCAGGGGGCCGATTCACCCCTCCACTTT.

The genes are TRBV2 and TRBJ2-1; TRBD1 aligns across 10 bases. The CDR3 runs to 12 residues. With 4 bases clipped from V and 15 bases from J, the junction kept 6 bases outside the gene matches. Germline CDR1 reads SNHLY; CDR2 reads FYNNEI. The chain's CDR3 is CASSATRDRGFF. Here the CDR3 DNA reads TGTGCCAGCAGTGCGACCCGGGACAGGGGGTTCTTC. The complete variable domain, with remaining parts taken from reference TRBV2 and TRBJ2-1, reads EPEVTQTPSHQVTQMGQEVILRCVPISNHLYFYWYRQILGQKVEFLVSFYNNEISEKSEIFDDQFSVERPDGSNFTLKIRSTKLEDSAMYFCASSATRDRGFFGPGTRLTVL.

In this sample, this clone turned up once. V and J are TRBV7-2 and TRBJ2-2; TRBD2 agrees at 11 bases. The CDR3 is made up of 15 amino acids. Germline CDR1 is SGHTA and CDR2 is FQGNSA. V shed 4 bases, J shed 7 bases, and the junction held 5 bases outside the gene matches. CDR3 sequence (DNA): TGTGCCAGCAGCTCGACTAGCGGGGTTAACGGGGAGCTGTTTTTT. As protein: CASSSTSGVNGELFF.

The chain uses TRBV11-2 and TRBJ1-1; 7 nucleotides agree with TRBD1. Germline V gene lookup returns CDR1 SGHAT and CDR2 FQNNGV. V trimming: 4 bases; J trimming: 6 bases; junction bases outside the gene matches: 11. The CDR3 has 15 residues. CDR3 amino acids: CASSYNRGRDAEAFF. The DNA for the CDR3 is TGTGCCAGCAGCTATAACAGGGGTCGTGATGCTGAAGCTTTCTTT. Complete variable domain (other parts from reference TRBV11-2 and TRBJ1-1): EAGVAQSPRYKIIEKRQSVAFWCNPISGHATLYWYQQILGQGPKLLIQFQNNGVVDDSQLPKDRFSAERLKGVDSTLKIQPAKLEDSAVYLCASSYNRGRDAEAFFGQGTRLTVV.

This chain connects TRBV5-4 to TRBJ2-7; D might be TRBD1 (8 bases). Germline CDR1 and CDR2: SGHNT and YYREEE (reference sequence). CDR3 length equals 15 residues. Trimming cost V 4 bases and J 7 bases, with 21 bases left between them. The CDR3 loop reads CASSGGGTGSREQYF. The CDR3 DNA follows: TGTGCCAGCAGCGGGGGAGGGACAGGTAGTCGAGAGCAGTACTTC.